Sequencing of this T cell receptor beta chain was carried out in a study of identical twins. MiXCR was run by TCRdb on the 5' RACE reads, yielding one entry per CDR3 protein. The profile shows about 890,000 distinct CDR3 sequences, 9% to 15% of them singletons. CDR3 length: 15 residues. The J segment lost 1 base and the V segment lost 2 bases, leaving 2 bases of the junction unmatched. Germline-derived CDR1 and CDR2 are MGHRA and YSYEKL. Study conclusions and caveats: Invariant MAIT and iNKT cells are populations that could partly confound zero-insertion analyses. Fewer insertions were carried by abundant cord blood beta clonotypes, but none was seen in memory repertoires. Among monozygotic twins, out-of-frame TCR alpha sharing exceeded what models predicted.

About this clonotype itself: The antigen remains unidentified.

The data were also submitted as part of a second study, on yellow fever vaccine responses in identical twins. This second study notes: Twins' vaccine T cell responses reportedly seemed partly convergent and partly personalized.

This receptor was taken from a woman between 18 and 29 years old in good health. The V gene is TRBV4-1, the J gene TRBJ2-5, with 9 positions matching TRBD2. Sample: PBMCs. CDR3 sequence: CASSQLAGSQETQYF. CDR3 DNA sequence: TGCGCCAGCAGCCAACTAGCGGGGTCCCAAGAGACCCAGTACTTC.